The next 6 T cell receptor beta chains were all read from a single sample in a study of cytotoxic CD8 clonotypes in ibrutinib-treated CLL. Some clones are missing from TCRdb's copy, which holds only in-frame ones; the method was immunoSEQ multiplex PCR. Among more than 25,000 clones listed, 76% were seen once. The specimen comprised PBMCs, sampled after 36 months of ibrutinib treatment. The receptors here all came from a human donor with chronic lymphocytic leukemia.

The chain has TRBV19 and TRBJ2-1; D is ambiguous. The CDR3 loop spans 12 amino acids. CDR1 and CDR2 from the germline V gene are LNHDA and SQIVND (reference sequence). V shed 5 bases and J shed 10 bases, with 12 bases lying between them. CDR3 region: CASSGRGLEQFF. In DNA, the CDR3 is TGTGCCAGTAGTGGCAGAGGTTTGGAGCAGTTCTTC.

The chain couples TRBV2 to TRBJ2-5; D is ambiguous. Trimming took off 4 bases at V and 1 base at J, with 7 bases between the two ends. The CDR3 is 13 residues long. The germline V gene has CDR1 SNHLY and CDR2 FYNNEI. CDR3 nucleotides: TGTGCCAGCAGTGTACTCGTCCAAGAGACCCAGTACTTC. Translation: CASSVLVQETQYF.

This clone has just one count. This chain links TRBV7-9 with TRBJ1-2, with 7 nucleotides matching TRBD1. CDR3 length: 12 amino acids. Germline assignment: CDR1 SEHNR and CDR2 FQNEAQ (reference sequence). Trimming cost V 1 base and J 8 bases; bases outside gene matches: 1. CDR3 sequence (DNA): TGTGCCAGCAGCTTAGACAGGGGAGGCTACACCTTC. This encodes CASSLDRGGYTF.

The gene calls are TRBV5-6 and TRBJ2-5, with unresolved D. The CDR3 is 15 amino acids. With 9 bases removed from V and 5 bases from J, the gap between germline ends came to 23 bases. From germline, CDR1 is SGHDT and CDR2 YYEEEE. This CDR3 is CATLPRGDPSETQYF. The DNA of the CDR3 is TGTGCCACACTACCACGAGGTGACCCCAGTGAGACCCAGTACTTC.

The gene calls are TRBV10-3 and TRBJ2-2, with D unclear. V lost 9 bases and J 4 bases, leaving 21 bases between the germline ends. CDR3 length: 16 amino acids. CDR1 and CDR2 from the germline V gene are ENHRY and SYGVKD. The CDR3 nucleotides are TGTGCCATTACTCCCGGCCTCAAACGGTCCACCGGGGAGCTGTTTTTT. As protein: CAITPGLKRSTGELFF.

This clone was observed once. CDR3 residues: CASSAGQGVTYEQYF. CDR3 DNA: TGTGCCAGCAGCGCGGGACAGGGGGTTACCTACGAGCAGTACTTC. The chain joins TRBV7-9 to TRBJ2-7; 11 bases agree with TRBD1. This CDR3 is built from 15 residues. Germline V gives CDR1 SEHNR, CDR2 FQNEAQ (reference sequence). The J segment lost 2 bases and the V segment lost 5 bases, leaving 5 bases of the junction unmatched. Full variable domain (rest looked up from reference TRBV7-9 and TRBJ2-7): DTGVSQNPRHKITKRGQNVTFRCDPISEHNRLYWYRQTLGQGPEFLTYFQNEAQLEKSRLLSDRFSAERPKGSFSTLEIQRTEQGDSAMYLCASSAGQGVTYEQYFGPGTRLTVT.